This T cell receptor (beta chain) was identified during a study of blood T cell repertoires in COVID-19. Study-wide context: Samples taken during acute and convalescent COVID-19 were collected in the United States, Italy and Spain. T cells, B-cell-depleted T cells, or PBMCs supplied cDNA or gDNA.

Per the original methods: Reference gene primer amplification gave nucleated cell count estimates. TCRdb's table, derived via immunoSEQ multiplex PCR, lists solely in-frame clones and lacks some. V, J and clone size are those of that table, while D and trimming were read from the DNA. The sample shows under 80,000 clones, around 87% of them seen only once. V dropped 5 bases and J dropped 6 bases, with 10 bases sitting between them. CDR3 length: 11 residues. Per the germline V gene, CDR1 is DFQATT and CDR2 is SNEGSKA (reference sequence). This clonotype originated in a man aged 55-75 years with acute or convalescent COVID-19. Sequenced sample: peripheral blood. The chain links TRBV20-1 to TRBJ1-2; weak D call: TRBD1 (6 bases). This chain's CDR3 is CSADRSNGYTF. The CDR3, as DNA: TGCAGTGCTGACAGGAGCAATGGCTACACCTTC.